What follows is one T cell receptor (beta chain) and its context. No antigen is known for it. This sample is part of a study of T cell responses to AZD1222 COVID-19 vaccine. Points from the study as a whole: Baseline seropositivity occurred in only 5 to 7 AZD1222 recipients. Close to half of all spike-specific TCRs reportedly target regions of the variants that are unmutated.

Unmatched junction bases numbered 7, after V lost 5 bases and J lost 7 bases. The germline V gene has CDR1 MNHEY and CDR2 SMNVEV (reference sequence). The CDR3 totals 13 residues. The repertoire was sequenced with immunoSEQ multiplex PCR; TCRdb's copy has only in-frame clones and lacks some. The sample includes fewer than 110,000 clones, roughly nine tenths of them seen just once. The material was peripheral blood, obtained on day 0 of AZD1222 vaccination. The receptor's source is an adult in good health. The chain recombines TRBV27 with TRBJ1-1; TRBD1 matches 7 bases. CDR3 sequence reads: CASSPWTGDEAFF. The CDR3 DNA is TGTGCCAGCAGTCCTTGGACAGGTGATGAAGCTTTCTTT.